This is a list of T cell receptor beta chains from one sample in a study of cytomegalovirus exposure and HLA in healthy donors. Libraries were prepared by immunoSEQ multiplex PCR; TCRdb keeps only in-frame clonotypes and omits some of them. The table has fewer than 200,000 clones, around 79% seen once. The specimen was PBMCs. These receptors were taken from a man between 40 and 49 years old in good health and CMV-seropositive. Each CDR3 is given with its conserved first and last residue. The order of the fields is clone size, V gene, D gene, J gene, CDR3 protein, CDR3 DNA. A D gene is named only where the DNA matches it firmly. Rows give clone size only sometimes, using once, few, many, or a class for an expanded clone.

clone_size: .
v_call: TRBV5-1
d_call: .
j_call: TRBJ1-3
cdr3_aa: CASSVQGIGNTIYF
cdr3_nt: TGCGCCAGCAGCGTACAGGGTATAGGAAACACCATATATTTT

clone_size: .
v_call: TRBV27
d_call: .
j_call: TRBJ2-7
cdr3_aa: CASSLSPEWEQYF
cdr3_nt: TGTGCCAGCAGTTTATCCCCGGAGTGGGAGCAGTACTTC

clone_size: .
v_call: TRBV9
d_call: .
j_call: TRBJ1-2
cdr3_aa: CASSRGGDYGYTF
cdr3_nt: TGTGCCAGCAGCAGAGGAGGGGACTATGGCTACACCTTC

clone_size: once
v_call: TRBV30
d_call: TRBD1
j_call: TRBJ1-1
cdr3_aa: CAWSRQGTMGAFF
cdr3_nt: TGTGCCTGGAGTCGACAGGGGACGATGGGAGCTTTCTTT

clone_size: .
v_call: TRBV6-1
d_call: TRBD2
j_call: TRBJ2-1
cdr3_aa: CASRLAELNEQFF
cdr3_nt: TGTGCCAGCAGACTAGCGGAACTCAATGAGCAGTTCTTC

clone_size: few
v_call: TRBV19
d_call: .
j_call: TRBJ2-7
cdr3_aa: CASRSEVEQYF
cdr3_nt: TGTGCCAGTAGGTCTGAGGTCGAGCAGTACTTC

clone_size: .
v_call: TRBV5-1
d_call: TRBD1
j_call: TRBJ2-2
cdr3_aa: CANSLRGRLNTGELFF
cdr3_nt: TGCGCCAACAGCTTGAGGGGGCGCTTGAACACCGGGGAGCTGTTTTTT

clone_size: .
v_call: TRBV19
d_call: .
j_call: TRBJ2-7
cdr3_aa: CASSIGFGQGSYEQYF
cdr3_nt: TGTGCCAGTAGTATAGGGTTCGGGCAGGGCTCCTACGAGCAGTACTTC

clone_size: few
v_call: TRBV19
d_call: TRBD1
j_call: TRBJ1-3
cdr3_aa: CASSIGTGSANTIYF
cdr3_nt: TGTGCCAGTAGTATTGGGACAGGGTCGGCAAACACCATATATTTT

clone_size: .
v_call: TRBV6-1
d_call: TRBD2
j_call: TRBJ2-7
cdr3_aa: CGTNSGSTYEQYF
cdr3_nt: TGTGGCACCAATAGCGGGAGCACCTACGAGCAGTACTTC

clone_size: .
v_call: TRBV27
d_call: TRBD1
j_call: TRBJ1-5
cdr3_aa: CASSGTQGANPNQPQHF
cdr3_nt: TGTGCCAGCAGTGGCACCCAGGGGGCAAACCCAAATCAGCCCCAGCATTTT

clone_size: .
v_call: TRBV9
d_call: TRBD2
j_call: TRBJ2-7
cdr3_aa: CASSVDPRGRVSEQYF
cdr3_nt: TGTGCCAGCAGCGTAGATCCTCGCGGGAGGGTTAGCGAGCAGTACTTC

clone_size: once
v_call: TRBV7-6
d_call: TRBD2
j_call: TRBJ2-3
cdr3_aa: CASSLMVAGGSDTQYF
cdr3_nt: TGTGCCAGCAGCTTAATGGTAGCGGGAGGCTCAGATACGCAGTATTTT

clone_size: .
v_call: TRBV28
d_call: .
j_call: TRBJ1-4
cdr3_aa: CASSSTPTSQKLFF
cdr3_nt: TGTGCCAGCAGTTCAACTCCCACTTCGCAAAAACTGTTTTTT

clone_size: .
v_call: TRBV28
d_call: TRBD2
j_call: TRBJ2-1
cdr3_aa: CASSVTSGVHNEQFF
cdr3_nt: TGTGCCAGCAGCGTAACTAGCGGGGTGCACAATGAGCAGTTCTTC

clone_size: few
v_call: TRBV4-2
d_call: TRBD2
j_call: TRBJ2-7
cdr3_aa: CASSQEEGTSGYEQYF
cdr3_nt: TGTGCCAGCAGCCAAGAAGAAGGGACTAGTGGTTACGAGCAGTACTTC

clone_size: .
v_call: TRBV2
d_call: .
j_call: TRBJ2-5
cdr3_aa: CASSGGPDRIQETQYF
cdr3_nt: TGTGCCAGCAGTGGGGGCCCGGACCGGATCCAAGAGACCCAGTACTTC

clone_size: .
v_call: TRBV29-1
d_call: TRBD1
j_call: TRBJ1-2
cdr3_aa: CSVGQGEKNYGYTF
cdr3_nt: TGCAGCGTTGGACAGGGGGAAAAGAACTATGGCTACACCTTC

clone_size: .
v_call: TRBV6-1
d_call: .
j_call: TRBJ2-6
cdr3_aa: CATHTGTGANVLTF
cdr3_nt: TGTGCCACGCATACAGGGACTGGGGCCAACGTCCTGACTTTC

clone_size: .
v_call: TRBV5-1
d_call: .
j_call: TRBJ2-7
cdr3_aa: CASSIPQGEQYF
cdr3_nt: TGCGCCAGCAGCATTCCTCAGGGCGAGCAGTACTTC

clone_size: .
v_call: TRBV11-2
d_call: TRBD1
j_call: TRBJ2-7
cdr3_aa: CASSAGQGYEQYF
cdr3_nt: TGTGCCAGCAGCGCCGGACAGGGCTACGAGCAGTACTTC

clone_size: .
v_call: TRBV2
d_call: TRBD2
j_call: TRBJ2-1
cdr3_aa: CASREVAGGPDEQFF
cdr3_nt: TGTGCCAGCAGGGAAGTAGCGGGAGGGCCTGATGAGCAGTTCTTC

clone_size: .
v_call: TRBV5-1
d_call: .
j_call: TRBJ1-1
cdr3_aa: CASSIQQGNAEAFF
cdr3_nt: TGCGCCAGCAGCATACAACAGGGTAACGCTGAAGCTTTCTTT

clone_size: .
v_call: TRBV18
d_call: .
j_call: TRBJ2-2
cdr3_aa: CASSVGQSANTGELFF
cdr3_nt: TGTGCCAGCTCAGTAGGACAGAGCGCGAACACCGGGGAGCTGTTTTTT

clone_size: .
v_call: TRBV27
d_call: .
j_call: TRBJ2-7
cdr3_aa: CASSLTILDEQYF
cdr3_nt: TGTGCCAGCAGCTTGACTATTCTGGACGAGCAGTACTTC

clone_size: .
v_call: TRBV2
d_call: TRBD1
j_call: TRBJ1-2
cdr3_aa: CASRDRVYGYTF
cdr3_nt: TGTGCCAGCAGAGACAGGGTCTATGGCTACACCTTC

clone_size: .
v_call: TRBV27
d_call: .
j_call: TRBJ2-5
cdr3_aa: CASSFNPGQETQYF
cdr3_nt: TGTGCCAGCAGTTTTAACCCAGGCCAAGAGACCCAGTACTTC

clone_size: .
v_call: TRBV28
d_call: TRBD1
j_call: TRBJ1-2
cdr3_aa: CASSRAPQGNYGYTF
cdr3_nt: TGTGCCAGCAGTCGTGCCCCACAGGGGAACTATGGCTACACCTTC

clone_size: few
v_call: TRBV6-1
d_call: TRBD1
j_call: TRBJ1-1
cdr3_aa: CASPDRANTEAFF
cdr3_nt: TGTGCCAGCCCTGACAGGGCCAACACTGAAGCTTTCTTT

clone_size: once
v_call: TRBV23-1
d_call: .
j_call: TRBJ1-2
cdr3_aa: CASAYLTANYGYTF
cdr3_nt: TGCGCCAGCGCGTACCTAACGGCTAACTATGGCTACACCTTC

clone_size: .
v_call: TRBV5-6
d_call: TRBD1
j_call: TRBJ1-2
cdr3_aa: CASTSRGQGGYGYTF
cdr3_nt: TGTGCCAGCACCTCTCGGGGACAGGGGGGCTATGGCTACACCTTC

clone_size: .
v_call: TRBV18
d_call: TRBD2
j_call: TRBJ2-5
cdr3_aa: CASSPQGLAVQETQYF
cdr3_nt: TGTGCCAGCTCACCACAAGGACTAGCGGTCCAAGAGACCCAGTACTTC

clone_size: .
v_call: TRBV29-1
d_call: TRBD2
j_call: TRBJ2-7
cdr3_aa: CSAGASGNYEQYF
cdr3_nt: TGCAGCGCCGGCGCTAGCGGGAACTACGAGCAGTACTTC

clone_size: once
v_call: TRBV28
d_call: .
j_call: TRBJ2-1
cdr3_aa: CASRRAGAKNEQFF
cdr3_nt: TGTGCCAGCAGACGGGCGGGGGCGAAAAATGAGCAGTTCTTC

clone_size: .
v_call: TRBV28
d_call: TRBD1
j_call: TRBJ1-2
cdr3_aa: CASSAGTGPIHGYTF
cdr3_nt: TGTGCCAGCAGTGCTGGGACAGGGCCGATACATGGCTACACCTTC

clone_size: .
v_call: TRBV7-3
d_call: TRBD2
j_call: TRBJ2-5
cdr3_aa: CASTGGASGRAENGLVETQYF
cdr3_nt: TGTGCCAGCACCGGGGGGGCTAGCGGGAGGGCCGAGAATGGCTTAGTAGAGACCCAGTACTTC

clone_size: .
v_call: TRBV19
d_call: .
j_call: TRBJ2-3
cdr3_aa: CASSNRVGSLTDTQYF
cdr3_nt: TGTGCCAGTAGTAACAGGGTGGGCAGCCTCACAGATACGCAGTATTTT

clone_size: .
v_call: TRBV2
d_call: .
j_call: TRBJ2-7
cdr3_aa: CASSNRADEQYF
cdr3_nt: TGTGCCAGCAGCAACAGGGCGGACGAGCAGTACTTC

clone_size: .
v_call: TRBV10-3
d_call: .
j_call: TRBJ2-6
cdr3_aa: CATVGGSGANGLTF
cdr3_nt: TGTGCCACGGTAGGGGGATCTGGGGCCAACGGCCTGACTTTC

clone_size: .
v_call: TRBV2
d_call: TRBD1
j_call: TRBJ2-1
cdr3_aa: CATRPDRGLYNEQFF
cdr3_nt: TGTGCCACCCGACCGGACAGGGGGCTGTACAATGAGCAGTTCTTC

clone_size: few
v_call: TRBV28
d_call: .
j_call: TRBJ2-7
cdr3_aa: CASSPFVVHEQYF
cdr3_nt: TGTGCCAGCAGTCCCTTTGTCGTCCACGAGCAGTACTTC

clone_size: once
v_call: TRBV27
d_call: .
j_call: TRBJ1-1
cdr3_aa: CASSPARGEAFF
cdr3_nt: TGTGCCAGCAGTCCGGCTCGGGGTGAAGCTTTCTTT

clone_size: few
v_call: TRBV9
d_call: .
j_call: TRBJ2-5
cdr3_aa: CASSVGASAETQYF
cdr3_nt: TGTGCCAGCAGCGTAGGGGCCTCCGCGGAGACCCAGTACTTC

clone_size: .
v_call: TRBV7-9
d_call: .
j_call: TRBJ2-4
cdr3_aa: CASSLAEGRPKNIQYF
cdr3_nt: TGTGCCAGCAGCTTAGCGGAGGGGAGGCCCAAAAACATTCAGTACTTC

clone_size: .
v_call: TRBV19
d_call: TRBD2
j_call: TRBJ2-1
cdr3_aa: CASSIMGLAGDQQFF
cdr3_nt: TGTGCCAGTAGTATTATGGGACTAGCGGGCGACCAGCAGTTCTTC

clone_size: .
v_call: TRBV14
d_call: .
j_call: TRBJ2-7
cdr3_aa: CASSQTDWRAYEQYF
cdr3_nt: TGTGCCAGCAGCCAGACGGACTGGAGAGCCTACGAGCAGTACTTC

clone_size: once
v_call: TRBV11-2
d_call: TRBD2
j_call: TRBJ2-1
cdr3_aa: CASSLRGLAGYNEQFF
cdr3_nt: TGTGCCAGCAGCTTAAGGGGACTAGCGGGGTACAATGAGCAGTTCTTC

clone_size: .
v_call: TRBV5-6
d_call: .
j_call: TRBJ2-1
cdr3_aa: CASSLGRLSYNEQFF
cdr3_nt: TGTGCCAGCAGCTTGGGGAGACTCTCCTACAATGAGCAGTTCTTC

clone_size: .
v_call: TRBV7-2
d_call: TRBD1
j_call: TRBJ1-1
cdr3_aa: CASSRKTGDTEAFF
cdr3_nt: TGTGCCAGCAGCCGAAAGACAGGGGACACTGAAGCTTTCTTT

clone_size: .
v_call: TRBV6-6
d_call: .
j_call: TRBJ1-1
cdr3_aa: CASQGTGFEAFF
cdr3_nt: TGTGCCAGCCAAGGTACGGGGTTTGAAGCTTTCTTT

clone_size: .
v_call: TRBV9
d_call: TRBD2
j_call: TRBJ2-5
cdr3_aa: CASSVDSGSETQYF
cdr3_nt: TGTGCCAGCAGCGTAGATAGCGGGAGTGAGACCCAGTACTTC

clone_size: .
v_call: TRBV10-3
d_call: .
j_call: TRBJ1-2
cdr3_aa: CAISAIRAEHGYTF
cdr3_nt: TGTGCCATCAGTGCAATCAGGGCGGAACATGGCTACACCTTC

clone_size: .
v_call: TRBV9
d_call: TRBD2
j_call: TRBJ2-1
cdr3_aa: CASSNRLAAYNEQFF
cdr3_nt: TGTGCCAGCAGCAACCGACTAGCGGCCTACAATGAGCAGTTCTTC

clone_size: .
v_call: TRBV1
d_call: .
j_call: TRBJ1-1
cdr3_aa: CTSSQPKNTEAFF
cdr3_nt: TGCACCAGCAGCCAACCCAAGAACACTGAAGCTTTCTTT

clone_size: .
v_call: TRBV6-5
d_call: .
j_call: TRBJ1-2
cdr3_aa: CASSRPGGSNYGYTF
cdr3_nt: TGTGCCAGCAGCCGCCCCGGGGGGTCTAACTATGGCTACACCTTC

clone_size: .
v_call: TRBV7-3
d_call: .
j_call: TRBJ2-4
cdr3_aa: CASSSFAGRLDIQYF
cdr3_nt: TGTGCCAGCAGCTCCTTTGCGGGAAGGTTGGACATTCAGTACTTC

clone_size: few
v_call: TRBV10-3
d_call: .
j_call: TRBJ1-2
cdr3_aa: CAISEESQGSGYTF
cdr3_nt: TGTGCCATCAGTGAGGAGTCCCAGGGTTCCGGCTACACCTTC

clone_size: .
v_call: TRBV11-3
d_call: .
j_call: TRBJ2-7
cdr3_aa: CASSLTRQGNYEQYF
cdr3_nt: TGTGCCAGCAGCTTAACGAGGCAGGGGAACTACGAGCAGTACTTC